Listed here are 23 T cell receptor beta chains from one sample, sequenced in a study of T cell repertoires in cytomegalovirus infection. TCRdb reprocessed the reads with MiXCR, giving one entry per CDR3 protein. This table has roughly 180,000 distinct CDR3 sequences, 28% appearing once. Sequencing used PBMCs. The receptors were gathered from a human donor in good health (CMV status not recorded). Some clones in this sample may be carry-over from other donors' samples.

A few counts support this clonotype. J is TRBJ1-2 and V is TRBV10-3; TRBD1 matches 8 bases. The germline gives CDR1 ENHRY, CDR2 SYGVKD. V shed 3 bases, J shed 0 bases, and the junction held 6 bases outside the gene matches. This CDR3 has 16 residues. The CDR3 DNA follows: TGTGCCATCAGTGATTCTAGACAGGGGACTAACTATGGCTACACCTTC. The encoded protein is CAISDSRQGTNYGYTF.

CDR3 sequence: CASSPRKQGAYTEAFF. The CDR3 coding sequence is TGTGCCAGCAGCCCCCGTAAACAGGGGGCGTACACTGAAGCTTTCTTT. This chain connects TRBV5-4 to TRBJ1-1, with 9 bases that match TRBD1. CDR1 and CDR2 (germline): SGHNT, YYREEE (reference sequence). The CDR3 is 16 amino acids. The V segment lost 4 bases and the J segment 3 bases; nucleotides outside the gene matches: 10.

This clonotype has just a few counts. V and J are TRBV12-3 or TRBV12-4 and TRBJ1-1; D gene unclear. Trimming took 0 bases from V and 2 from J, leaving 10 bases between them. The CDR3 loop spans 15 amino acids. CDR3 bases: TGTGCCAGCAGTTTAGCAGGCAGGTTAAACACTGAAGCTTTCTTT. Protein sequence: CASSLAGRLNTEAFF.

The CDR3: CASSSASGGGGETQYF. CDR3 DNA sequence: TGTGCCAGCAGCTCCGCTAGCGGGGGGGGAGGCGAGACCCAGTACTTC. V gene TRBV11-3 combines with J gene TRBJ2-5; 12 bases line up with TRBD2. With V trimmed by 4 bases and J by 5 bases, 8 bases remained unmatched. CDR3 length equals 16 residues. The germline CDR1 and CDR2 sequences are SGHNT and YENEEA.

This clonotype has just a few counts. This chain joins TRBV29-1 and TRBJ1-2; D is undetermined. Germline CDR1 SQVTM, CDR2 ANQGSEA. V shed 6 bases and J shed 4 bases, with 12 bases lying between them. The CDR3 sequence is 12 residues long. In DNA, the CDR3 is TGCAGCGTGAAGGGCACCCTCTATGGCTACACCTTC. As protein: CSVKGTLYGYTF.

There are a few counts of this clonotype. V is TRBV6-6 and J is TRBJ1-2; TRBD1 is a possible D gene (5 bases). V was clipped by 0 bases and J by 4 bases, with 18 bases between them. CDR3 length: 17 amino acids. Germline assignment: CDR1 MNHNY and CDR2 SVGAGI (reference sequence). The CDR3 sequence: CASSYSRAQGRRYGYTF. The DNA for the CDR3 is TGTGCCAGCAGTTACTCCAGGGCCCAGGGCCGGCGCTATGGCTACACCTTC.

The chain couples TRBV5-4 to TRBJ2-1; D possibly corresponds to TRBD2 (5 bases). V shed 4 bases and J shed 5 bases, with 19 bases lying between them. This CDR3 contains 16 residues. Germline lookup yields CDR1 SGHNT and CDR2 YYREEE (reference sequence). As DNA, the CDR3 is TGTGCCAGCAGCCCTGGAGGACCCCTAAAGGACAATGAGCAGTTCTTC. Its protein is CASSPGGPLKDNEQFF.

CDR3: CSAGGRGGGTEAFF. The CDR3 region has the DNA TGCAGCGCTGGCGGCAGGGGCGGTGGCACTGAAGCTTTCTTT. The chain combines TRBV29-1 with TRBJ1-1; weak D call: TRBD1 (6 bases). The length of the CDR3 is 14 residues. Germline V gene sequence: CDR1 SQVTM, CDR2 ANQGSEA. Trimming stripped 7 bases from V and 4 bases from J, with 19 bases between.

This clonotype was seen only a few times. The rearrangement joins TRBV20-1 to TRBJ1-4; a possible D gene is TRBD1 (5 bases). The V end lost 5 bases, the J end lost 0 bases, and 16 bases lay between the germline ends. Per the germline V gene, CDR1 is DFQATT and CDR2 is SNEGSKA (reference sequence). CDR3 length: 16 residues. This CDR3 is CSALSPDSSTNEKLFF. The CDR3 DNA follows: TGCAGTGCTTTATCTCCTGACAGTTCAACTAATGAAAAACTGTTTTTT.

V gene TRBV5-1 combines with J gene TRBJ2-7, with 9 bases identical to TRBD1. V was clipped by 4 bases and J by 1 base; unmatched bases: 9. Germline V CDR1 and CDR2: SGHRS, YFSETQ. The CDR3 extends over 16 amino acids. Written as DNA, the CDR3 is TGCGCCAGCAGCGCTATATCGGGACAGGGATCCTACGAGCAGTACTTC. It specifies CASSAISGQGSYEQYF.

This chain links TRBV7-2 with TRBJ1-4; D perhaps matches TRBD1 (5 bases). This CDR3 has 14 residues. Between the trimmed V and J ends, which lost 4 bases and 13 bases, there was a span of 19 bases. Germline values: CDR1 SGHTA, CDR2 FQGNSA. The CDR3 protein is CASSYRSTHAPLFF. The DNA for the CDR3 is TGTGCCAGCAGCTACAGGTCAACTCATGCACCACTGTTTTTT.

The genes are TRBV4-1 and TRBJ2-1; D is undetermined. In germline, CDR1 is MGHRA, CDR2 YSYEKL. Deletions cut 1 base from V and 10 bases from J, with 14 bases between. The CDR3 length is 14 residues. This CDR3 is CASSQAWAAREQFF. The CDR3 bases are TGCGCCAGCAGCCAAGCATGGGCCGCCCGCGAGCAGTTCTTC.

The chain has TRBV4-3 and TRBJ1-5, with a weak D call TRBD1 (5 bases). From germline, CDR1 is LGHNA and CDR2 YSLEER. The CDR3 consists of 13 residues. The germline V and J ends were trimmed by 1 base and 9 bases, with 10 bases remaining between them. In nucleotides, the CDR3 is TGCGCCAGCAGCCAAGGGCTCCAGGGGCCCCAGCATTTT. Residues: CASSQGLQGPQHF.

In this sample, this clonotype turned up a few times. The V gene is TRBV19, the J gene TRBJ1-5; D call uncertain. The germline CDR1 and CDR2 sequences are LNHDA and SQIVND (reference sequence). V lost 5 bases to trimming and J lost 8 bases, with 10 bases between them. The CDR3 runs to 12 residues. CDR3 sequence (DNA): TGTGCCAGTAGTTTGGGGTGGGAGCCCCAGCATTTT. It translates to CASSLGWEPQHF.

V and J are TRBV7-2 and TRBJ2-7; D is undetermined. Germline V gene sequence: CDR1 SGHTA, CDR2 FQGNSA. CDR3 length: 14 residues. The V and J ends lost 3 bases and 0 bases respectively, with 9 bases between them. The CDR3 bases are TGTGCCAGCAGCTTCGGACCTAGCTCCTACGAGCAGTACTTC. Amino acid sequence: CASSFGPSSYEQYF.

This chain uses TRBV7-2 with TRBJ1-2, with TRBD1 matching over 9 bases. The CDR3 spans 14 residues. The germline CDR1 and CDR2 sequences are SGHTA and FQGNSA. V lost 4 bases to trimming and J lost 6 bases; unmatched junction nucleotides: 6. CDR3 coding DNA: TGTGCCAGCAGCTCCGGACAGGGGAGGCATGGCTACACCTTC. Translating it yields CASSSGQGRHGYTF. Full variable domain (outside the CDR3, taken from reference TRBV7-2 and TRBJ1-2): GAGVSQSPSNKVTEKGKDVELRCDPISGHTALYWYRQSLGQGLEFLIYFQGNSAPDKSGLPSDRFSAERTGGSVSTLTIQRTQQEDSAVYLCASSSGQGRHGYTFGSGTRLTVV.

The chain joins TRBV5-1 to TRBJ2-3; no clear D. Germline V lookup: CDR1 SGHRS, CDR2 YFSETQ. Trimming left V 3 bases short and J 2 bases short, with 16 bases between. The CDR3 covers 16 residues. The CDR3 DNA reads as TGCGCCAGCAGCTCCGCTCCAGTCGGTGCCACAGATACGCAGTATTTT. It translates to CASSSAPVGATDTQYF.

This clonotype was counted only a few times. For the CDR3, the DNA is TGTGCCAGCAGTCCAGGGGGACAGAATCAACTCTCTGGGGCCAACGTCCTGACTTTC. It specifies CASSPGGQNQLSGANVLTF. The chain joins TRBV27 to TRBJ2-6; 7 bases fit TRBD1. The CDR3 sequence is 19 residues long. V was clipped by 5 bases and J by 0 bases; unmatched bases: 13. The germline gives CDR1 MNHEY, CDR2 SMNVEV (reference sequence).

This clonotype occurred a few times. The chain links TRBV7-6 to TRBJ1-1, with D hard to call. Per germline, CDR1 SGHVS and CDR2 FNYEAQ. The CDR3 is made up of 13 amino acids. The V and J ends lost 6 bases and 1 base respectively, with 9 bases between them. The CDR3 DNA is TGTGCCAGCAGTGTTAATCCGAACACTGAAGCTTTCTTT. Its protein is CASSVNPNTEAFF. Full variable domain (outside the CDR3, taken from reference TRBV7-6 and TRBJ1-1): GAGVSQSPRYKVTKRGQDVALRCDPISGHVSLYWYRQALGQGPEFLTYFNYEAQQDKSGLPNDRFSAERPEGSISTLTIQRTEQRDSAMYRCASSVNPNTEAFFGQGTRLTVV.

The table lists this clonotype with a few counts. The V and J genes are TRBV9 and TRBJ1-5; the match to TRBD1 covers 9 bases. Trimming cost V 4 bases and J 6 bases; bases outside gene matches: 8. This CDR3 has 15 amino acids. Germline V lookup: CDR1 SGDLS, CDR2 YYNGEE. CDR3: CASSSQGARSQPQHF. Here the CDR3 DNA reads TGTGCCAGCAGCTCACAGGGGGCAAGAAGTCAGCCCCAGCATTTT.

The CDR3 protein is CASSSRQGETATEAFF. In nucleotides, the CDR3 is TGTGCCAGTAGTTCCCGACAGGGGGAGACGGCCACTGAAGCTTTCTTT. The chain uses TRBV19 and TRBJ1-1; 9 positions match TRBD1. V gave up 5 bases and J gave up 4 bases; unmatched junction bases: 11. CDR3 length: 16 residues. CDR1 LNHDA and CDR2 SQIVND come from the germline V gene (reference sequence).

As regards this clonotype: One junction end does not reproduce the germline sequence, and a read error may be involved. The V and J genes are TRBV11-2 and TRBJ1-1, with no clear D. Germline lookup yields CDR1 SGHAT and CDR2 FQNNGV. The CDR3 contains 14 residues. The CDR3 here is CASSVERMNTEAFF. CDR3 DNA sequence: TGTGCCAGCAGCGTAGAACGCATGAACACTGAAGCTTTCTTT. Full variable domain (missing parts from reference TRBV11-2 and TRBJ1-1): EAGVAQSPRYKIIEKRQSVAFWCNPISGHATLYWYQQILGQGPKLLIQFQNNGVVDDSQLPKDRFSAERLKGVDSTLKIQPAKLEDSAVYLCASSVERMNTEAFFGQGTRLTVV.

The rearrangement uses TRBV7-9 and TRBJ1-2, with unresolved D. CDR1 is SEHNR, CDR2 FQNEAQ, per germline (reference sequence). The ends were cut back, 3 bases at V and 2 bases at J, with 4 bases in the middle. This CDR3 contains 12 residues. Here the CDR3 reads CASSFQNYGYTF. The CDR3 nucleotides read TGTGCCAGCAGCTTTCAAAACTATGGCTACACCTTC.